These 3 T cell receptor beta chains came from one sample sequenced in a study of vaccination effects on CD4 cells after COVID-19. The assay was immunoSEQ multiplex PCR, and TCRdb's table has in-frame clones only and misses some. This sample has roughly 16,000 clones, with 60% to 85% found just once. Sequencing was preceded by expansion of antigen-specific CD4+ T cells with viral peptide pools in the ViraFEST assay. The authors isolated CD4+ T cells after roughly 10 days of culture. Vaccine administered to participants consisted of two doses of either BNT162b2 or mRNA-1273. Their recognized antigens are unknown. The sample consisted of CD4+ T cells from PBMCs cultured with HCoV-NL63 spike peptides, taken after COVID-19 vaccination. These receptors were taken from a human donor who received a COVID-19 vaccine.

The chain is built from TRBV20-1 and TRBJ2-5; D gene ambiguous. The ends were cut back, 6 bases at V and 1 base at J, with 18 bases in the middle. The CDR3 runs to 15 residues. Germline CDR1 and CDR2: DFQATT and SNEGSKA (reference sequence). The CDR3 here is CSASTGSTSQETQYF. The CDR3 DNA reads TGCAGTGCCAGTACCGGGTCTACGTCCCAAGAGACCCAGTACTTC.

This clone occurred a few times. V usage is TRBV5-4 and J usage is TRBJ2-7; the match to TRBD1 covers 7 bases. With 4 bases clipped from V and 11 bases from J, the junction kept 9 bases outside the gene matches. The CDR3 is 12 residues long. Germline V gene lookup returns CDR1 SGHNT and CDR2 YYREEE (reference sequence). The CDR3 loop reads CASSIRTGYKYF. Here the CDR3 DNA reads TGTGCCAGCAGCATCCGGACAGGCTACAAGTACTTC. The full variable domain, in which reference TRBV5-4 and TRBJ2-7 provide the parts outside the CDR3, is ETGVTQSPTHLIKTRGQQVTLRCSSQSGHNTVSWYQQALGQGPQFIFQYYREEENGRGNFPPRFSGLQFPNYSSELNVNALELDDSALYLCASSIRTGYKYFGPGTRLTVT.

This rearrangement joins TRBV5-1 to TRBJ2-3; D gene ambiguous. This CDR3 contains 13 residues. With 2 bases removed from V and 2 bases from J, the gap between germline ends came to 6 bases. Looked up from germline, CDR1 is SGHRS and CDR2 is YFSETQ. This CDR3 reads CASSFQPTDTQYF. The CDR3, as DNA: TGCGCCAGCAGCTTTCAGCCCACAGATACGCAGTATTTT. The full variable domain, rest sourced from reference TRBV5-1 and TRBJ2-3, is KAGVTQTPRYLIKTRGQQVTLSCSPISGHRSVSWYQQTPGQGLQFLFEYFSETQRNKGNFPGRFSGRQFSNSRSEMNVSTLELGDSALYLCASSFQPTDTQYFGPGTRLTVL.